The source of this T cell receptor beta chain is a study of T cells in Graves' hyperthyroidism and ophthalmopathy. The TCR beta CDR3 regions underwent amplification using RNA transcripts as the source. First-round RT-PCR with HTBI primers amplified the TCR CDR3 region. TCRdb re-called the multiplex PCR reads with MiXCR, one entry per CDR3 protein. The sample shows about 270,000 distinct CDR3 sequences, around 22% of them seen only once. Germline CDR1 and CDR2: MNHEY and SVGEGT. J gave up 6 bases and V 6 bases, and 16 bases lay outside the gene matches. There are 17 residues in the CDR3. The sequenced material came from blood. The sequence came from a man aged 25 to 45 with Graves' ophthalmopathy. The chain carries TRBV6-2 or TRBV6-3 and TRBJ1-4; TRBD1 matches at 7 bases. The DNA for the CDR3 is TGTGCCAGCAGGGCCCTAGACAGGGCTGTTTTATATGAAAAACTGTTTTTT. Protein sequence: CASRALDRAVLYEKLFF.